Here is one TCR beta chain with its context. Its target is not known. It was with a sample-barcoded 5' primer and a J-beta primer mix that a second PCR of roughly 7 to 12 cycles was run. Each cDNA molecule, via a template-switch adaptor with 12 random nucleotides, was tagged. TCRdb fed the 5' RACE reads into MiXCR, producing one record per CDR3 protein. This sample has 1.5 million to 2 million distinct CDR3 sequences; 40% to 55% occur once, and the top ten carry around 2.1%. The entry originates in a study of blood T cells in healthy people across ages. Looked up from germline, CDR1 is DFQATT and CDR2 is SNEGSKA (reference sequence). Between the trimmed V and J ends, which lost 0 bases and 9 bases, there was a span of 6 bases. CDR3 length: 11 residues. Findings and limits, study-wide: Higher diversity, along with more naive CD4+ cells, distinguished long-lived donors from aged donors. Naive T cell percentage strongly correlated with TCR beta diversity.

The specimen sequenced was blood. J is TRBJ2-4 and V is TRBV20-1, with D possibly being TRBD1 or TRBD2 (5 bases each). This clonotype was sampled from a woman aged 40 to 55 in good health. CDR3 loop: CSARDGGIQYF. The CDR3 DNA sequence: TGCAGTGCTAGAGATGGGGGCATTCAGTACTTC.